The present TCR beta chain was sequenced within a study of shared clonotypes between healthy human individuals (dated by TCRdb to 2020 to 2021). Regarding the complete study: A couple of women and a few men aged 18 to 49 years were included in the cohort. For each donor, CD4 naive and CD4 memory were each given three plates, CD8 naive was given two plates, and CD8 memory was given one plate. Blood TCR repertoires of 5 or 6 healthy adults were deeply sequenced to estimate repertoire size and the extent of clonotype sharing between individuals. Different laboratories and diverse techniques were used to prepare libraries and sequence TCR repertoires, to increase sequencing depth and limit assay-specific biases. Between about 0.9 and 9 billion PBMCs per donor were obtained by leukapheresis. What the research found in general, with its limitations: Clonotypes shared by all four sorted-subset donors showed higher generation probabilities than non-shared clonotypes. Because the study included only a small number of donors, the genetic and exposure-history diversity represented was limited. Naive subsets generally had larger estimated clonotype richness than memory subsets did. Based on pairwise subsampling, the degree of clonotype sharing among donors was expected to be affected by sequencing depth. Only blood was sampled, and tissue TCR repertoires likely differ from those in blood. Across a handful of donors, around 5% of naive CD4, approximately 3.6% of naive CD8, under 2.5% of memory CD4, and approximately 0.4% of memory CD8 clonotypes were shared. Incomplete sequencing was indicated by rarefaction of sorted-subset datasets, despite the large sequencing depth.

Note on this clone: Its antigen is not yet known. Per-base quality was not reported, and no clone a single base away is much larger than it.

Using the deep immunoSEQ assay, multiplex PCR amplified TCR CDR3 regions from genomic DNA. Extracted genomic DNA from each cell subset was spread evenly across all wells of several immunoSEQ 96-well plates, with each plate serving as a replicate. Each replicate PCR for sorted subsets received about 0.2 ug genomic DNA, equal to tens of thousands of T cell genomes. The purified libraries were quantified using a Qubit 3.0 fluorometer, sized with a Bioanalyzer 2100, and then quantified again using the KAPA Library Quantification kit. A separate single-read 150-cycle Illumina NextSeq 550 flow cell was used to sequence each immunoSEQ 96-well plate. In the source study's methods: Because the immunoSEQ output included only junctional sequences and no quality scores, the filtering could not be the same as the filtering used for full-length reads. To assign V/J genes and CDR3, sequences were annotated using PyIR, a Python wrapper for IgBLAST v1.9, with IMGT germline references. Reads with weak V/J assignments (E-value above 1e-6), missing CDR3, stop codons, out-of-frame junctions, or ambiguous translated residues were removed. V3J clonotypes were defined as sequences sharing an identical inferred V gene, J gene, and CDR3 amino acid sequence. To compute the percentage overlap between repertoires, the number of shared unique clonotypes was divided by the size of the smaller repertoire. Richness of each repertoire was evaluated using RTK rarefaction, the Chao1 estimator, and Recon v2.1 estimates of unobserved clonotypes. For all TCRbeta clonotypes obtained by the gDNA method from a handful of donors, generation probabilities were computed with OLGA. Drawn from immuneACCESS, this table holds only the in-frame rearrangements with V and J called that TCRdb kept. Clones are partly lost; checked studies trace under half to an unresolved V gene and leave the rest unexplained. V and J calls and clone size come straight from that table; D and trimming were deduced from the DNA. In this sample the table shows approximately 2,000,000 clones, 92% of which occur a single time. Together, the top ten hold 0.3% to 0.45% of the sample.

The CDR3 has 15 amino acids, counting the end cysteine and phenylalanine. Only the CDR3 DNA stays, 45 bases, in frame from base 1. Trimming at the junction amounts to 7 bases on V and 2 bases on J, and the germline ends lie 18 bases apart. CDR1 and CDR2, looked up from the germline V gene, are MNHNS and SASEGT. Donors were healthy HIV-negative adults with no recently reported acute infections or vaccinations. Every donor was a Caucasian adult residing in Nashville, Tennessee, USA. CD4+ T cells were enriched through magnetic negative selection, after which naive cells were positively selected on CD45RA and the remaining negative fraction served as the memory subset. After blood collection by leukapheresis, PBMCs were isolated using Ficoll-Histopaque density gradient centrifugation and then cryopreserved in the vapor phase of liquid nitrogen. Analytical flow cytometry was used to check the purity and quantity of every magnetically sorted T cell population. From each sorted fraction, genomic DNA was isolated and quantified by UV absorbance on a Nanodrop 2000c.

This clonotype was sampled from a man aged 18 to 30 in good health. Some clones in this sample may be carry-over from other donors' samples. In this chain, TRBV6-1 is recombined with TRBJ2-7, with the D gene tentatively TRBD1 or TRBD2, based on 5 matching bases in each. The sequenced sample was naive CD4+ T cells from PBMCs. The cell subset or site label of this sample denotes: CD45RA+ positively selected. The base sequence is TGTGCCAGCACCCCCCCCCGGGGACCCACCTACGAGCAGTACTTC. Its protein reads: CASTPPRGPTYEQYF.